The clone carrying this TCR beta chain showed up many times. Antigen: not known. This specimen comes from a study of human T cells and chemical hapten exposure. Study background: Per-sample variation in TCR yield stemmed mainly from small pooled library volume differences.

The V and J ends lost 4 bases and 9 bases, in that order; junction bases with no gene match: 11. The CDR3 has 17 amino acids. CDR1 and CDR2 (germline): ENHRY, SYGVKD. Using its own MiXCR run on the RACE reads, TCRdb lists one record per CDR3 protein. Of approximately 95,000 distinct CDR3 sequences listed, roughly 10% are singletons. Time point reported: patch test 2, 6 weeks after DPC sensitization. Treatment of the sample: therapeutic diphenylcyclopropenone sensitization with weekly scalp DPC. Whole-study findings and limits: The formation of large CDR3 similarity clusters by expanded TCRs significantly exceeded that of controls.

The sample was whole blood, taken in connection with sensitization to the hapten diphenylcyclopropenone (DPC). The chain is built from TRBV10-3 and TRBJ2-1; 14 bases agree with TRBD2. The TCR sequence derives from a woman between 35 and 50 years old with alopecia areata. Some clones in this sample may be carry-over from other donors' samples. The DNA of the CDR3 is TGTGCCATCAGTGGCCCCCGACTAGCGGGGGGGCCCGGTGAGCAGTTCTTC. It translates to CAISGPRLAGGPGEQFF.